These T cell receptor beta chains were read from a single sample in a study of cytomegalovirus exposure and HLA in healthy donors. Here immunoSEQ multiplex PCR was the method, and the copy in TCRdb shows in-frame clones only, minus some. The data hold some 190,000 clones, with about 90% observed a single time. Sequenced sample: PBMCs. Receptor source: a man younger than 45 in good health and CMV-seronegative. The CDR3 runs from the conserved cysteine through the conserved F or W. The D gene is left open where the match is weak. A row's size may be missing; if present it is once, few, many or a size class.

j_call: TRBJ1-2
d_call: TRBD1
v_call: TRBV28
clone_size: .
cdr3_nt: TGTGCCAGCAGTCGACCGGGACAGGGAAACTATGGCTACACCTTC
cdr3_aa: CASSRPGQGNYGYTF

j_call: TRBJ2-7
d_call: .
v_call: TRBV4-1
clone_size: .
cdr3_nt: TGCGCCAGCAGCCCTCGCCACAGGGAGTACGAGCAGTACTTC
cdr3_aa: CASSPRHREYEQYF

j_call: TRBJ1-3
d_call: .
v_call: TRBV27
clone_size: .
cdr3_nt: TGTGCCAGCAGTTCAGGGGAGAGCTCTGGAAACACCATATATTTT
cdr3_aa: CASSSGESSGNTIYF

j_call: TRBJ2-7
d_call: TRBD2
v_call: TRBV5-4
clone_size: .
cdr3_nt: TGTGCCAGCAGCTTGGATCTAGCGGGGGGCTACGAGCAGTACTTC
cdr3_aa: CASSLDLAGGYEQYF

j_call: TRBJ2-2
d_call: TRBD2
v_call: TRBV7-8
clone_size: .
cdr3_nt: TGTGCCAGCAGTTCGACTAGCGGGGGGCCCTCCACCGGGGAGCTGTTTTTT
cdr3_aa: CASSSTSGGPSTGELFF

j_call: TRBJ1-6
d_call: .
v_call: TRBV20-1
clone_size: .
cdr3_nt: TGCAGTGCCAGAGTCCTTTCACCCCTCCACTTT
cdr3_aa: CSARVLSPLHF

j_call: TRBJ2-2
d_call: TRBD2
v_call: TRBV30
clone_size: few
cdr3_nt: TGTGCCTGGAGTACATATGGGACTAGCTTCGTCGGCGGGGAGCTGTTTTTT
cdr3_aa: CAWSTYGTSFVGGELFF

j_call: TRBJ2-3
d_call: .
v_call: TRBV12-5
clone_size: .
cdr3_nt: TGTGCTAGTGGCGTCTCAGGAGGAGGAGACACGCAGTATTTT
cdr3_aa: CASGVSGGGDTQYF

j_call: TRBJ1-5
d_call: .
v_call: TRBV28
clone_size: .
cdr3_nt: TGTGCCAGCAGTCTTACAGGGAATCAGCCCCAGCATTTT
cdr3_aa: CASSLTGNQPQHF

j_call: TRBJ2-1
d_call: TRBD2
v_call: TRBV4-1
clone_size: .
cdr3_nt: TGCGCCAGCAGCCCAGTGACTAGCTCCGACAATGAGCAGTTCTTC
cdr3_aa: CASSPVTSSDNEQFF

j_call: TRBJ2-1
d_call: .
v_call: TRBV18
clone_size: .
cdr3_nt: TGTGCCAGCTCACCACCGGCACCCCCGTACAATGAGCAGTTCTTC
cdr3_aa: CASSPPAPPYNEQFF

j_call: TRBJ2-1
d_call: .
v_call: TRBV6-5
clone_size: .
cdr3_nt: TGTGCCAGCAGCGTCGTCCGGGGCTCCTACAATGAGCAGTTCTTC
cdr3_aa: CASSVVRGSYNEQFF

j_call: TRBJ2-6
d_call: TRBD1
v_call: TRBV19
clone_size: .
cdr3_nt: TGTGCCAGTAGTATAGACAATGGGGACAGGGGGAAAGGTTACGGGGCCAACGTCCTGACTTTC
cdr3_aa: CASSIDNGDRGKGYGANVLTF

j_call: TRBJ2-7
d_call: TRBD1
v_call: TRBV2
clone_size: .
cdr3_nt: TGTGCCAGCGTCGGGACAGCCACCTACGAGCAGTACTTC
cdr3_aa: CASVGTATYEQYF

j_call: TRBJ2-3
d_call: TRBD1
v_call: TRBV28
clone_size: .
cdr3_nt: TGTGCCAGCAGTCCCCCCGGGACAGGGATAGATACGCAGTATTTT
cdr3_aa: CASSPPGTGIDTQYF

j_call: TRBJ1-1
d_call: .
v_call: TRBV30
clone_size: .
cdr3_nt: TGTGCCTGGAGTGTAAATCTAGTAAGGGCGGGGATCACTGAAGCTTTCTTT
cdr3_aa: CAWSVNLVRAGITEAFF

j_call: TRBJ2-1
d_call: .
v_call: TRBV4-2
clone_size: .
cdr3_nt: TGTGCCAGCAGCCGCCAGGCGGGCGACACCTCCAATGAGCAGTTCTTC
cdr3_aa: CASSRQAGDTSNEQFF

j_call: TRBJ2-6
d_call: .
v_call: TRBV19
clone_size: .
cdr3_nt: TGTGCCAGTAGTATACACAGGGCCGGGGCCAACGTCCTGACTTTC
cdr3_aa: CASSIHRAGANVLTF

j_call: TRBJ2-7
d_call: TRBD1
v_call: TRBV7-9
clone_size: .
cdr3_nt: TGTTCCAGCTCATCTTCGGGGACAGGGTACGACGAGCAGTACTTC
cdr3_aa: CSSSSSGTGYDEQYF

j_call: TRBJ1-2
d_call: TRBD1
v_call: TRBV30
clone_size: .
cdr3_nt: TGTGCCTGGAGCCTGCCTCGGACAGGGAGCCGTTACCAAATTCTCAACTATGGCTACACCTTC
cdr3_aa: CAWSLPRTGSRYQILNYGYTF

j_call: TRBJ2-7
d_call: .
v_call: TRBV7-8
clone_size: .
cdr3_nt: TGTGCCAGCAGCTTAAGCGGGGGACAGTCCTACGAGCAGTACTTC
cdr3_aa: CASSLSGGQSYEQYF

j_call: TRBJ1-3
d_call: .
v_call: TRBV7-9
clone_size: .
cdr3_nt: TGTGCCAGCAGCTTAGGTGGAGGGTATCTCTCTGGAAACACCATATATTTT
cdr3_aa: CASSLGGGYLSGNTIYF